These 29 T cell receptor beta chains were all obtained from the same sample, sequenced in a study of blood T cell repertoires in COVID-19. Sequencing was performed with immunoSEQ multiplex PCR; in TCRdb, only in-frame clones are kept and a portion is missing. Counted here are 200,000 to 300,000 clones, 65% to 90% occurring once; the ten biggest clones make up around 2.5%. Material: peripheral blood. The receptor source for this set is a man in his forties who had recovered from COVID-19.

The rearrangement uses TRBV7-2 and TRBJ1-3; the match to TRBD1 covers 7 bases. CDR3 size: 16 residues. Germline V lookup: CDR1 SGHTA, CDR2 FQGNSA. J was trimmed by 0 bases and V by 6 bases; bases with no gene match: 8. CDR3 nucleotide sequence: TGTGCCAGCAGGATTCAGGGGGTATCCTCTGGAAACACCATATATTTT. Its protein product is CASRIQGVSSGNTIYF.

This chain uses TRBV11-3 with TRBJ2-2; the match to TRBD1 covers 9 bases. CDR1 is SGHNT, CDR2 YENEEA, per germline. The junction had 11 bases not matched to a gene; V was cut back by 8 bases and J by 7 bases. This CDR3 has 15 residues. The CDR3 bases are TGTGCCAGCGGACAGGGGTTCACCAATGGCGGGGAGCTGTTTTTT. Protein sequence: CASGQGFTNGGELFF.

This clone appeared once. This chain connects TRBV15 to TRBJ2-5; unclear D gene. Trimming cost V 6 bases and J 0 bases, with 11 bases left between them. The germline V gene encodes CDR1 LNHNV and CDR2 YYDKDF (reference sequence). The CDR3 covers 14 residues. The CDR3 here is CATRSVEYQETQYF. The CDR3 DNA is TGTGCCACCAGAAGCGTGGAGTACCAAGAGACCCAGTACTTC.

This sequence joins TRBV20-1 and TRBJ1-4; D remains unclear. The CDR3 has 14 residues. CDR1 is DFQATT and CDR2 is SNEGSKA in the germline V gene (reference sequence). V was clipped by 3 bases and J by 7 bases, with 15 bases between them. In DNA form, the CDR3 reads TGCAGTGCTAGTTTGGGCTCTGTAGGTGAAAAACTGTTTTTT. Translation: CSASLGSVGEKLFF.

This chain links TRBV3-1 (or the pseudogene TRBV3-2) with TRBJ2-7; 14 nucleotides align to TRBD2. Per germline, CDR1 LGHDT and CDR2 YNNKEL (reference sequence). The V and J ends lost 0 bases and 7 bases, in that order; junction bases with no gene match: 8. The CDR3 has 17 residues. The CDR3 nucleotides are TGTGCCAGCAGCCAAGACTTGGGGACTAGCGGGAGCGGGGAGCAGTACTTC. It yields the protein CASSQDLGTSGSGEQYF.

The chain is built from TRBV7-9 and TRBJ2-7; 8 bases are a match to TRBD2. The CDR3 length is 15 residues. Germline CDR1 is SEHNR and CDR2 is FQNEAQ (reference sequence). V lost 2 bases, J lost 2 bases, and 5 bases stayed unmatched. CDR3 sequence: CASSLSGSGTYEQYF. CDR3 nucleotide sequence: TGTGCCAGCAGCTTAAGTGGTAGCGGGACCTACGAGCAGTACTTC.

The chain recombines TRBV7-9 with TRBJ2-7, with D maybe TRBD1 (8 bases). The CDR3 spans 16 residues. V dropped 0 bases and J dropped 6 bases, with 18 bases sitting between them. Germline V gene data show CDR1 as SEHNR and CDR2 as FQNEAQ (reference sequence). The CDR3 sequence is CASSLARDRTGGEQYF. CDR3 sequence (DNA): TGTGCCAGCAGCTTAGCACGGGACAGGACGGGGGGCGAGCAGTACTTC.

On this clone itself: Other DNA variants within this sample encode the same CDR3. The chain links TRBV7-2 to TRBJ1-2, with unresolved D. V shed 5 bases and J shed 0 bases, with 10 bases lying between them. Looked up from germline, CDR1 is SGHTA and CDR2 is FQGNSA. This CDR3 contains 14 residues. The CDR3 DNA sequence: TGTGCCAGCAGCCTAAGCACGGCTAACTATGGCTACACCTTC. It is translated as CASSLSTANYGYTF. The full variable domain, in which reference TRBV7-2 and TRBJ1-2 provide the parts outside the CDR3, is GAGVSQSPSNKVTEKGKDVELRCDPISGHTALYWYRQSLGQGLEFLIYFQGNSAPDKSGLPSDRFSAERTGGSVSTLTIQRTQQEDSAVYLCASSLSTANYGYTFGSGTRLTVV.

The V gene is TRBV6-4, the J gene TRBJ2-1; possibly TRBD2 for D (6 bases). CDR1 MRHNA and CDR2 SNTAGT come from the germline V gene. The CDR3 consists of 15 residues. V was clipped by 0 bases and J by 0 bases, with 6 bases between them. The chain's CDR3 is CASSDSGSSYNEQFF. The CDR3 DNA reads as TGTGCCAGCAGTGACTCCGGGAGCTCCTACAATGAGCAGTTCTTC.

The chain links TRBV9 to TRBJ2-7; 9 bases match TRBD1. Germline loops: CDR1 SGDLS, CDR2 YYNGEE. This CDR3 is 18 amino acids long. V lost 2 bases and J lost 0; bases outside the gene matches: 12. The CDR3, as DNA: TGTGCCAGCAGCGTTCGTCCCGGGACAGGGTCGGGCTCCTACGAGCAGTACTTC. This encodes CASSVRPGTGSGSYEQYF.

This clone appeared a few times. This sequence joins TRBV11-2 and TRBJ1-1; perhaps TRBD1 as D (5 bases). The CDR3 has 14 amino acids. Trimming cost V 1 base and J 5 bases, with 11 bases left between them. Per the germline V gene, CDR1 is SGHAT and CDR2 is FQNNGV. In DNA form, the CDR3 reads TGTGCCAGCAGCTTAGGCCCAGGGAGGACTGAAGCTTTCTTT. It encodes CASSLGPGRTEAFF. The full variable domain, its missing parts supplied by reference TRBV11-2 and TRBJ1-1, is EAGVAQSPRYKIIEKRQSVAFWCNPISGHATLYWYQQILGQGPKLLIQFQNNGVVDDSQLPKDRFSAERLKGVDSTLKIQPAKLEDSAVYLCASSLGPGRTEAFFGQGTRLTVV.

In this sample, this clone turned up once. Other nucleotide sequences from this sample produce the same CDR3. This chain links TRBV19 with TRBJ1-5, with a weak D call TRBD1 (5 bases). CDR1 LNHDA and CDR2 SQIVND come from the germline V gene (reference sequence). The CDR3 runs 15 residues. V lost 1 base and J 4 bases, leaving 11 bases between the germline ends. The CDR3 region is CASSIVPGGNQPQHF. In DNA form, the CDR3 reads TGTGCCAGTAGTATAGTCCCGGGGGGGAATCAGCCCCAGCATTTT.

The rearrangement links TRBV7-9 to TRBJ2-7, with 8 nucleotides matching TRBD1. The germline V gene has CDR1 SEHNR and CDR2 FQNEAQ (reference sequence). Trimming cost V 1 base and J 7 bases; bases outside gene matches: 9. The CDR3 length is 15 residues. The CDR3, as DNA: TGTGCCAGCAGCTTAGACTGGACAGGGCTGGTAGAGCAGTACTTC. Translating it yields CASSLDWTGLVEQYF.

The chain combines TRBV30 with TRBJ2-5; TRBD2 agrees at 10 bases. This CDR3 is built from 14 residues. Germline assignment: CDR1 GTSNPN and CDR2 SVGIG (reference sequence). The J segment lost 5 bases and the V segment lost 0 bases, leaving 3 bases of the junction unmatched. The CDR3 DNA sequence: TGTGCCTGGAGTGTAGCGGGAGGGAGGGAGACCCAGTACTTC. Translation: CAWSVAGGRETQYF.

The J gene is TRBJ1-4, the V gene TRBV6-6; D gene ambiguous. This CDR3 comprises 13 residues. V lost 6 bases and J lost 8, with 13 bases in between. Germline CDR1 and CDR2: MNHNY and SVGAGI (reference sequence). CDR3 coding DNA: TGTGCCAGCAGCACGACACTCCGGGAAAAACTGTTTTTT. This translates into CASSTTLREKLFF.

The chain employs TRBV19 and TRBJ2-7; TRBD1 is a possible D gene (6 bases). Germline V gene sequence: CDR1 LNHDA, CDR2 SQIVND (reference sequence). Trimming took 3 bases from V and 3 from J, leaving 18 bases between them. This CDR3 contains 16 residues. The CDR3, as DNA: TGTGCCAGTAGTATGAGCTTACAGGGCCCGCACTACGAGCAGTACTTC. Protein sequence: CASSMSLQGPHYEQYF.

The chain uses TRBV19 and TRBJ1-5, with 7 bases that match TRBD1. V gave up 7 bases and J gave up 3 bases; unmatched junction bases: 6. The germline V gene encodes CDR1 LNHDA and CDR2 SQIVND (reference sequence). The CDR3 contains 14 residues. The CDR3 loop is CASKSTGDNQPQHF. The CDR3 DNA is TGTGCCAGTAAATCCACAGGGGACAATCAGCCCCAGCATTTT.

The rearrangement uses TRBV11-2 and TRBJ1-1; D perhaps matches TRBD1 (6 bases). The V gene lost 5 bases and the J gene lost 0 bases, with 16 bases spanning the gap. This CDR3 has 16 amino acids. Germline V gene lookup returns CDR1 SGHAT and CDR2 FQNNGV. In DNA form, the CDR3 reads TGTGCCAGCAGCCCCGGTAGGGGGACGATGAACACTGAAGCTTTCTTT. It encodes CASSPGRGTMNTEAFF.

This rearrangement joins TRBV7-9 to TRBJ1-1; TRBD1 agrees at 8 bases. V was pared by 8 bases and J by 1 base, with 6 bases of the junction left unmatched. Germline CDR1 SEHNR, CDR2 FQNEAQ (reference sequence). The CDR3 has 14 amino acids. CDR3 sequence (DNA): TGTGCCAGCGGGGCAGGGGGCGCGAACACTGAAGCTTTCTTT. It translates to CASGAGGANTEAFF.

The chain uses TRBV7-2 and TRBJ1-2; TRBD1 might be the D (6 bases). Per germline, CDR1 SGHTA and CDR2 FQGNSA. Trimming removed 1 base at V and 3 bases at J, with 18 bases between. The CDR3 spans 17 residues. CDR3 coding DNA: TGTGCCAGCAGCTTAGTTTTGGGGGGGGGCCCCGACTATGGCTACACCTTC. This codes for CASSLVLGGGPDYGYTF.

The chain combines TRBV15 with TRBJ1-5; possible D gene TRBD1, 6 bases. The CDR3 totals 20 residues. V was cut by 3 bases and J by 0 bases, with 24 bases left in between. Germline CDR1 is LNHNV and CDR2 is YYDKDF (reference sequence). The CDR3 DNA reads as TGTGCCACCAGCAGGCGAAAAGGACAGACGAATACCTATAGCAATCAGCCCCAGCATTTT. The encoded protein is CATSRRKGQTNTYSNQPQHF.

V usage is TRBV14 and J usage is TRBJ1-6; D call uncertain. In germline, CDR1 is SGHDN, CDR2 FVKESK. V lost 4 bases to trimming and J lost 7 bases, with 8 bases between them. The CDR3 extends over 13 amino acids. CDR3 DNA: TGTGCCAGCAGCCTTGGAGGGAATTCACCCCTCCACTTT. This sequence encodes CASSLGGNSPLHF.

The chain employs TRBV7-2 and TRBJ1-2; 12 bases are a match to TRBD1. Germline values: CDR1 SGHTA, CDR2 FQGNSA. V dropped 5 bases and J dropped 8; count of bases not matched to a gene: 6. This CDR3 has 14 residues. The CDR3 here is CASSTGQGATGYTF. The CDR3, as DNA: TGTGCCAGCAGCACGGGACAGGGGGCTACCGGCTACACCTTC.

V and J are TRBV7-2 and TRBJ1-4; 9 bases are a match to TRBD1. Germline V gives CDR1 SGHTA, CDR2 FQGNSA. The length of the CDR3 is 15 residues. The ends lost 4 bases at V and 5 bases at J; junction bases unmatched: 5. The CDR3 sequence: CASSSPGTGNEKLFF. The CDR3 DNA is TGTGCCAGCAGCTCTCCCGGGACAGGGAATGAAAAACTGTTTTTT.

This clone was observed a single time. The chain employs TRBV7-2 and TRBJ1-5; TRBD1 agrees at 8 bases. V lost 3 bases to trimming and J lost 5 bases; unmatched junction nucleotides: 6. There are 15 residues in the CDR3. Per germline, CDR1 SGHTA and CDR2 FQGNSA. The CDR3 DNA follows: TGTGCCAGCAGCTTTGGGACAGGCCTATATCAGCCCCAGCATTTT. It yields the protein CASSFGTGLYQPQHF.

This rearrangement joins TRBV6-1 to TRBJ2-5, with D unclear. CDR3 length equals 14 residues. Germline values: CDR1 MNHNS, CDR2 SASEGT. V dropped 1 base and J dropped 1 base, with 7 bases sitting between them. Here the CDR3 reads CASSEGPGQETQYF. DNA of the CDR3: TGTGCCAGCAGTGAAGGTCCGGGCCAAGAGACCCAGTACTTC.

This clone was observed a single time. The V gene is TRBV6-2 or TRBV6-3, the J gene TRBJ2-3, with 11 nucleotides matching TRBD2. This CDR3 region has 16 residues. Looked up from germline, CDR1 is MNHEY and CDR2 is SVGEGT. Trimming removed 6 bases from V and 0 bases from J; junction bases left unmatched: 5. The CDR3 bases are TGTGCCAGCAGCAAATGGACTAGCGGGAGCACAGATACGCAGTATTTT. Translating gives CASSKWTSGSTDTQYF.

The chain couples TRBV5-6 to TRBJ1-1; D might be TRBD1 (6 bases). This CDR3 contains 14 residues. The ends were cut back, 2 bases at V and 7 bases at J, with 15 bases in the middle. Germline V CDR1 and CDR2: SGHDT, YYEEEE. In DNA, the CDR3 is TGTGCCAGCAGCTTCTGGTCAGGGGCCGATGAAGCTTTCTTT. It codes for CASSFWSGADEAFF.

V is TRBV9 and J is TRBJ1-6; TRBD1 is a possible D gene (5 bases). Trimming shortened V by 4 bases and J by 0 bases, and 11 bases separated the two germline ends. Germline V gene data show CDR1 as SGDLS and CDR2 as YYNGEE. CDR3 length: 16 residues. In DNA form, the CDR3 reads TGTGCCAGCAGCCTCCGACAGAGCTCCTATAATTCACCCCTCCACTTT. Translation: CASSLRQSSYNSPLHF. The full variable domain, with the rest looked up from reference TRBV9 and TRBJ1-6, is DSGVTQTPKHLITATGQRVTLRCSPRSGDLSVYWYQQSLDQGLQFLIQYYNGEERAKGNILERFSAQQFPDLHSELNLSSLELGDSALYFCASSLRQSSYNSPLHFGNGTRLTVT.